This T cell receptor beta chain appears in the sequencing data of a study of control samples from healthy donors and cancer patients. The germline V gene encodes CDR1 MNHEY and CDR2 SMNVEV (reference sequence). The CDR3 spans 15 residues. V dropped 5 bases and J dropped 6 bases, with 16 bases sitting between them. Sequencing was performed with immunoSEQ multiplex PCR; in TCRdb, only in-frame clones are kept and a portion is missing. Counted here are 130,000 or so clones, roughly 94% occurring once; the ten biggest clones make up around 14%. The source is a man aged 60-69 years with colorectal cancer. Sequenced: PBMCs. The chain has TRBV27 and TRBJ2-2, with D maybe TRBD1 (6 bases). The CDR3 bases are TGTGCCAGCAGTCCATACGATCAGGGGTCCGGGGAGCTGTTTTTT. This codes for CASSPYDQGSGELFF.